A single sample gave rise to the 20 T cell receptor beta chains below, sequenced in a study of blood T cell repertoires in COVID-19. The assay was immunoSEQ multiplex PCR, and TCRdb's table has in-frame clones only and misses some. Found here are 150,000 to 180,000 clones, more than 80% of them singletons; the top ten hold roughly 0.51%. Sequencing was done on a sample of peripheral blood. Receptors were obtained from a man aged 50-59 years with acute or convalescent COVID-19.

This chain joins TRBV18 and TRBJ2-1; TRBD1 is a possible D gene (6 bases). Germline V lookup: CDR1 KGHSH, CDR2 LQKENI. Trimming pared 4 bases from V and 6 bases from J, leaving 19 bases between. The CDR3 spans 16 residues. The CDR3 sequence is CASSRDINRVSNEQFF. As DNA, the CDR3 is TGTGCCAGCTCACGGGACATAAACAGGGTTTCCAATGAGCAGTTCTTC.

This chain connects TRBV18 to TRBJ2-4; the D is unclear. This CDR3 has 15 amino acids. V was trimmed by 2 bases and J by 0 bases, leaving 8 bases between them. Per the germline V gene, CDR1 is KGHSH and CDR2 is LQKENI. CDR3 coding DNA: TGTGCCAGCTCACCAGCGGTACTAGCCAAAAACATTCAGTACTTC. Translated: CASSPAVLAKNIQYF.

The rearrangement links TRBV10-3 to TRBJ1-5, with TRBD1 identical over 9 bases. The germline CDR1 and CDR2 sequences are ENHRY and SYGVKD. V was pared by 0 bases and J by 0 bases, with 15 bases of the junction left unmatched. The CDR3 contains 21 residues. This CDR3 reads CAISESLLRDREANSNQPQHF. In nucleotides, the CDR3 is TGTGCCATCAGTGAGTCACTTCTCCGGGACAGGGAAGCCAATAGCAATCAGCCCCAGCATTTT.

The gene calls are TRBV7-2 and TRBJ1-2; 9 bases align to TRBD1. V gave up 5 bases and J gave up 3 bases; unmatched junction bases: 7. Germline V gene data show CDR1 as SGHTA and CDR2 as FQGNSA. The CDR3 covers 15 residues. The CDR3 loop reads CASSARDREDYGYTF. The CDR3, as DNA: TGTGCCAGCAGCGCCCGGGACAGGGAGGACTATGGCTACACCTTC.

This clone has a single count. This sequence joins TRBV25-1 and TRBJ1-1, with D possibly TRBD1 on 5 matching bases. CDR1 and CDR2 from the germline V gene are MGHDK and SYGVNS. V was pared by 7 bases and J by 10 bases, with 16 bases between. This CDR3 comprises 12 residues. The CDR3 DNA sequence: TGTGCCAGCACTCGGGGGGAAAGTCGAGCTTTCTTT. Translation gives CASTRGESRAFF.

The rearrangement links TRBV11-2 to TRBJ1-1; D remains ambiguous. Trimming pared 3 bases from V and 3 bases from J, leaving 14 bases between. The V gene's germline CDR1 is SGHAT and CDR2 FQNNGV. The CDR3 is 15 residues long. Here the CDR3 reads CASSFASQWDTEAFF. Written as DNA, the CDR3 is TGTGCCAGCAGCTTCGCTAGCCAGTGGGACACTGAAGCTTTCTTT.

The CDR3 DNA follows: TGTGCCAGCAGCGAGACAGGCCACGCTACTAACTATGGCTACACCTTC. Protein sequence: CASSETGHATNYGYTF. The V call is TRBV7-9, the J call TRBJ1-2, with D maybe TRBD1 (6 bases). The CDR3 has 16 residues. From germline, CDR1 is SEHNR and CDR2 FQNEAQ (reference sequence). The ends were cut back, 5 bases at V and 0 bases at J, with 16 bases in the middle.

DNA for the CDR3: TGTGCCAGCAGACGCCGGGACAGGGAAAGAGATACGCAGTATTTT. Translated: CASRRRDRERDTQYF. This rearrangement joins TRBV5-6 to TRBJ2-3, with TRBD1 matching over 9 bases. J gave up 5 bases and V 5 bases, and 9 bases lay outside the gene matches. The germline gives CDR1 SGHDT, CDR2 YYEEEE. The CDR3 sequence is 15 residues long.

The chain is built from TRBV29-1 and TRBJ1-2, with D perhaps matching TRBD1 (5 bases). Germline lookup yields CDR1 SQVTM and CDR2 ANQGSEA. V dropped 3 bases and J dropped 6 bases, with 8 bases sitting between them. The CDR3 sequence is 11 residues long. The CDR3 region has the DNA TGCAGCGTTGATTGGGGCGATGGCTACACCTTC. It is translated as CSVDWGDGYTF.

The V and J genes are TRBV28 and TRBJ1-1, with D unclear. The CDR3 has 13 residues. The germline V and J ends were trimmed by 5 bases and 3 bases, with 10 bases remaining between them. Looked up from germline, CDR1 is MDHEN and CDR2 is SYDVKM. Here the CDR3 reads CASSAAEYTEAFF. Written as DNA, the CDR3 is TGTGCCAGCAGTGCCGCGGAGTACACTGAAGCTTTCTTT.

This clone has only a few counts. The rearrangement uses TRBV6-1 and TRBJ1-3; D remains ambiguous. This CDR3 comprises 16 residues. Germline V gene sequence: CDR1 MNHNS, CDR2 SASEGT. Trimming stripped 4 bases from V and 0 bases from J, with 13 bases between. The CDR3: CASSGGMRLSGNTIYF. DNA of the CDR3: TGTGCCAGCAGTGGAGGAATGAGGCTCTCTGGAAACACCATATATTTT.

Worth noting for this clone: Within the sample, other DNA sequences also encode this same CDR3. This chain joins TRBV19 and TRBJ1-5, with TRBD1 matching over 9 bases. Trimming at V came to 5 bases and at J to 4 bases, leaving 3 bases not matched to a gene. CDR1 LNHDA and CDR2 SQIVND come from the germline V gene (reference sequence). The CDR3 is 14 amino acids. The CDR3 loop is CASSPTGGNQPQHF. In DNA form, the CDR3 reads TGTGCCAGTAGTCCGACAGGGGGGAATCAGCCCCAGCATTTT.

This chain joins TRBV10-3 and TRBJ1-1; a possible D gene is TRBD1 (5 bases). V was clipped by 0 bases and J by 5 bases, with 10 bases between them. From germline, CDR1 is ENHRY and CDR2 SYGVKD. The CDR3 sequence is 14 residues long. The CDR3 sequence is CAISESAGRTEAFF. CDR3 nucleotides: TGTGCCATCAGTGAGTCGGCAGGGCGGACTGAAGCTTTCTTT.

This chain links TRBV9 with TRBJ2-7; possible D gene TRBD2, 5 bases. Germline V gene lookup returns CDR1 SGDLS and CDR2 YYNGEE. The CDR3 has 15 residues. The V gene lost 0 bases and the J gene lost 0 bases, with 10 bases spanning the gap. The CDR3 reads CASSVGSGSSYEQYF. CDR3 nucleotides: TGTGCCAGCAGCGTAGGTTCGGGGAGCTCCTACGAGCAGTACTTC.

The gene calls are TRBV27 and TRBJ2-1; D is unclear. This CDR3 contains 15 residues. Germline V CDR1 and CDR2: MNHEY, SMNVEV (reference sequence). With 4 bases removed from V and 0 bases from J, the gap between germline ends came to 10 bases. This CDR3 reads CASSSVQDSYNEQFF. The CDR3 nucleotides read TGTGCCAGCAGTTCCGTACAAGACTCCTACAATGAGCAGTTCTTC.

This chain joins TRBV2 and TRBJ2-1; TRBD1 matches at 7 bases. Losses at the gene ends were 9 bases for V and 9 bases for J; bases not matched to a gene: 11. The germline gives CDR1 SNHLY, CDR2 FYNNEI. This CDR3 contains 13 residues. The DNA of the CDR3 is TGTGCCAGTACCACTAGGCCAGGGGGTGAGCAGTTCTTC. Residues: CASTTRPGGEQFF.

This clone was seen only a few times. V is TRBV28 and J is TRBJ1-6; no firm D call. CDR3 length: 11 residues. Trimming removed 7 bases from V and 6 bases from J, with 4 bases in between. Germline-derived CDR1 and CDR2 are MDHEN and SYDVKM. The CDR3, as DNA: TGTGCCAGCACCTCTAATTCACCCCTCCACTTT. Its translation is CASTSNSPLHF. The variable domain in full, completed from reference TRBV28 and TRBJ1-6, reads DVKVTQSSRYLVKRTGEKVFLECVQDMDHENMFWYRQDPGLGLRLIYFSYDVKMKEKGDIPEGYSVSREKKERFSLILESASTNQTSMYLCASTSNSPLHFGNGTRLTVT.

The V call is TRBV2, the J call TRBJ2-7, with 13 bases aligning to TRBD2. The V gene's germline CDR1 is SNHLY and CDR2 FYNNEI. V was clipped by 7 bases and J by 1 base; unmatched bases: 10. This CDR3 contains 17 residues. CDR3 residues: CASNRLAGGITSYEQYV. CDR3 coding DNA: TGTGCCAGCAACCGACTAGCGGGGGGCATCACTTCCTACGAGCAGTACGTC.

This chain uses TRBV29-1 with TRBJ2-7, with a tentative D call TRBD2 (5 bases). This CDR3 has 13 residues. Germline CDR1 reads SQVTM; CDR2 reads ANQGSEA. Trimming pared 1 base from V and 5 bases from J, leaving 12 bases between. The CDR3 DNA reads as TGCAGCGTTGAAGGGCTAGCAGGCCACGAGCAGTACTTC. Translation: CSVEGLAGHEQYF.

The chain uses TRBV4-3 and TRBJ2-1; D possibly corresponds to TRBD1 (5 bases). Germline values: CDR1 LGHNA, CDR2 YSLEER. With 1 base removed from V and 2 bases from J, the gap between germline ends came to 9 bases. The CDR3 length is 15 residues. The CDR3 DNA sequence: TGCGCCAGCAGCCAAGGTATGACAGCCTACAATGAGCAGTTCTTC. It specifies CASSQGMTAYNEQFF.